These T cell receptor beta chains were read from a single sample in a study of CD8 T cells in Susac syndrome. Using its own MiXCR run on the immunoSEQ multiplex PCR reads, TCRdb lists one record per CDR3 protein. Altogether about 210,000 distinct CDR3 sequences are present, roughly 96% being singletons, with the ten largest covering around 0.093%. Sample: CD4+ T cells from PBMCs. These receptors were obtained from a human donor in good health. The CDR3 runs from the conserved cysteine through the conserved F or W. A D gene is named only where the DNA matches it firmly. Not all rows give a size; the values are once, few, many and, for expanded clones, a class.

abundance | j_gene | v_gene | d_gene | CDR3aa | CDR3nt
once | TRBJ1-1 | TRBV6-5 | NA | CASSYSSANTEAFF | TGTGCCAGCAGTTACTCCTCGGCGAACACTGAAGCTTTCTTT
NA | TRBJ2-1 | TRBV20-1 | TRBD2 | CSAITSGGAQFNNEQFF | TGCAGTGCAATCACTAGCGGGGGGGCCCAATTCAACAATGAGCAGTTCTTC
NA | TRBJ1-2 | TRBV15 | NA | CATSVRQFDYGYTF | TGTGCCACCAGCGTGCGACAGTTCGACTATGGCTACACCTTC
NA | TRBJ1-5 | TRBV19 | NA | CASSVRRGPYQPQHF | TGTGCCAGTAGTGTTCGCCGGGGCCCATATCAGCCCCAGCATTTT
NA | TRBJ2-3 | TRBV7-9 | NA | CASSSGPQSTDTQYF | TGTGCCAGCAGCTCCGGACCACAGAGCACAGATACGCAGTATTTT
NA | TRBJ2-7 | TRBV7-2 | NA | CASSRYRESPYEQYF | TGTGCCAGCAGCCGCTACAGGGAGTCTCCTTACGAGCAGTACTTC
NA | TRBJ2-1 | TRBV27 | TRBD1 | CASRRGTGTGNEQFF | TGTGCCAGCAGGAGAGGGACAGGAACCGGCAATGAGCAGTTCTTC
NA | TRBJ1-1 | TRBV29-1 | NA | CSVVPTPGSRAEAFF | TGCAGCGTTGTCCCGACCCCGGGGTCTCGAGCTGAAGCTTTCTTT
NA | TRBJ1-2 | TRBV7-2 | NA | CASSLAQGNYGYTF | TGTGCCAGCAGCTTAGCGCAGGGAAACTATGGCTACACCTTC
NA | TRBJ1-5 | TRBV29-1 | TRBD1 | CSVGTSGTGNQPQHF | TGCAGCGTCGGCACCTCCGGGACAGGCAATCAGCCCCAGCATTTT
NA | TRBJ1-2 | TRBV9 | NA | CASSVGTSYGYTF | TGTGCCAGCAGCGTAGGGACTAGCTATGGCTACACCTTC
NA | TRBJ2-5 | TRBV6-2/TRBV6-3 | NA | CASRRASLQETQYF | TGTGCCAGCCGTCGGGCTTCGCTCCAAGAGACCCAGTACTTC
once | TRBJ1-2 | TRBV12-3/TRBV12-4 | NA | CASRRTYGYTF | TGTGCCAGCAGGCGTACCTATGGCTACACCTTC
once | TRBJ1-2 | TRBV6-2/TRBV6-3 | NA | CASSYSAGSPYGYTF | TGTGCCAGCAGTTACTCCGCGGGCAGCCCCTATGGCTACACCTTC
NA | TRBJ2-3 | TRBV27 | TRBD2 | CASPSGSSDTQYF | TGTGCCAGTCCTAGCGGGAGTTCGGATACGCAGTATTTT
NA | TRBJ2-7 | TRBV7-2 | TRBD1 | CASSLADRVPYEQYF | TGTGCCAGCAGCTTAGCTGACAGGGTCCCCTACGAGCAGTACTTC